The sequence of this T cell receptor beta chain was determined in a study of control samples from healthy donors and cancer patients. Sequencing was performed with immunoSEQ multiplex PCR; in TCRdb, only in-frame clones are kept and a portion is missing. This sample has about 96,000 clones, with more than 85% found just once. V was cut by 5 bases and J by 4 bases, with 24 bases left in between. Per the germline V gene, CDR1 is SNHLY and CDR2 is FYNNEI. The length of the CDR3 is 18 residues. The rearrangement uses TRBV2 and TRBJ1-5; D may be TRBD1 (6 bases). This clonotype was obtained from a man younger than 35 in good health. Sequencing was carried out using blood. CDR3 sequence (DNA): TGTGCCAGCAGTCCGTTTCCGTATGGGGTAGGGGGGAATCAGCCCCAGCATTTT. Its translation: CASSPFPYGVGGNQPQHF.